Listed below are T cell receptor beta chains from one sample, sequenced in a study of T cell repertoires in cytomegalovirus infection. Their antigen targets remain unknown. TCRdb independently ran MiXCR on the reads; one entry per CDR3 protein. The repertoire has roughly 860,000 distinct CDR3 sequences, about 33% of them found once; the top ten carry roughly 12%. Sequenced material: cultured CD8+ T cells from PBMCs, taken from culture after CMV antigen stimulation. These TCRs come from a human donor in good health (CMV status not recorded). Some clones in this sample may be carry-over from other donors' samples. Both conserved end residues are part of each CDR3. The D gene is left open where the match is weak. The size of a clone is reported for some rows only, either as once, few or many, or as a class for expanded clones.

d_call clone_size j_call v_call cdr3_nt cdr3_aa
. . TRBJ1-3 TRBV6-8 TGTGCCAGCAGTTCTCTGAGAAACACCATATATTTT CASSSLRNTIYF
TRBD1 few TRBJ2-3 TRBV6-1 TGTGCCAGCAGGAGGGACAGGCCAAGCACAGATACGCAGTATTTT CASRRDRPSTDTQYF
TRBD1 many TRBJ2-5 TRBV7-2 TGTGCCAGCAGCTTATGGGACAGACAAGAGACCCAGTACTTC CASSLWDRQETQYF
. . TRBJ2-1 TRBV27 TGTGCCAGCTTGTCTCCAAGCTACAATGAGCAGTTCTTC CASLSPSYNEQFF
TRBD1 few TRBJ2-1 TRBV9 TGTGCCAGCAGCGACCGCATGGCCGGGACAGGGCCCTACAATGAGCAGTTCTTC CASSDRMAGTGPYNEQFF
. few TRBJ2-1 TRBV5-8 TGTGCCAGCAGTATACCCCCCCGTTACAATGAGCAGTTCTTC CASSIPPRYNEQFF
TRBD2 . TRBJ2-5 TRBV6-5 TGTGCCAGCAGTTACTCGACGGGGAGGGGAGCGGGGGAGACCCAGTACTTC CASSYSTGRGAGETQYF
. few TRBJ1-2 TRBV6-6 TGTGCCAGCGCTGAACCTGGGGGACCGGATGGCTACACCTTC CASAEPGGPDGYTF
. . TRBJ2-4 TRBV7-9 TGTGCCAGCAGCTTATACCTTCAAAACATTCAGTACTTC CASSLYLQNIQYF
. many TRBJ2-5 TRBV6-2/TRBV6-3 TGTGCCAGCAGTACCGGGGGCAAAGAGACCCAGTACTTC CASSTGGKETQYF
TRBD2 few TRBJ2-3 TRBV7-9 TGTGCCAGCAGCTTAACGACTAGCGGGGGAATCACAGATACGCAGTATTTT CASSLTTSGGITDTQYF
TRBD2 many TRBJ2-3 TRBV7-6 TGTGCCAGCAGCTTAAACGGGGGGTCCCCCCCAGATACGCAGTATTTT CASSLNGGSPPDTQYF
. once TRBJ2-2 TRBV24-1 TGTGCCACCAGTGATTTTCCCAGCGCCAACACCGGGGAGCTGTTTTTT CATSDFPSANTGELFF
TRBD1 . TRBJ2-1 TRBV6-5 TGTGCCAGCAGCCCCGGACAGGGGATCCTCAATGAGCAGTTCTTC CASSPGQGILNEQFF
TRBD1 few TRBJ1-5 TRBV27 TGTGCCAGCGGGTGGACAGGGGGGAATCAGCCCCAGCATTTT CASGWTGGNQPQHF
TRBD1 many TRBJ2-5 TRBV7-9 TGTGCCAGCAGCTGGGGCGGACAGGGGGCGCAAGAGACCCAGTACTTC CASSWGGQGAQETQYF
. many TRBJ1-1 TRBV12-5 TGTGCTAGCCGGAAGTTTGTTCCAATGAACACTGAAGCTTTCTTT CASRKFVPMNTEAFF
. . TRBJ1-1 TRBV20-1 TGCAGTGCTCCAGGACAGATGAACACTGAAGCTTTCTTT CSAPGQMNTEAFF
TRBD2 . TRBJ2-1 TRBV5-1 TGCGCCAGCAGCGTACTAGCGGGGGGCGGATACAATGAGCAGTTCTTC CASSVLAGGGYNEQFF
. . TRBJ2-1 TRBV7-6 TGTGCCAGCAGCTTAGGATGGGGCCCTCTGAATGAGCAGTTCTTC CASSLGWGPLNEQFF
. few TRBJ2-5 TRBV7-9 TGTGCCAGCAGCTCCCCGGTCCGACAAGAGACCCAGTACTTC CASSSPVRQETQYF
. many TRBJ2-3 TRBV4-1 TGCGCCAGCAGCCAAGGTCGTGGAGATACGCAGTATTTT CASSQGRGDTQYF
TRBD1 . TRBJ2-3 TRBV6-1 TGTGCCAGCCCTGACAGGGGGCCTCTCACAGATACGCAGTATTTT CASPDRGPLTDTQYF
. . TRBJ1-2 TRBV27 TGTGCCAGCAGTTTATCCTCCAGGGGCTGGCGGTATGGCTACACCTTC CASSLSSRGWRYGYTF
. . TRBJ2-2 TRBV19 TGTGCCAGTGGACATATCAACACCGGGGAGCTGTTTTTT CASGHINTGELFF
. . TRBJ1-2 TRBV6-6 TGTGCCAGCAGTCAGGACAGTCTTAGATATGGCTACACCTTC CASSQDSLRYGYTF
TRBD1 . TRBJ2-1 TRBV4-3 TGCGCCAGCAGCCAAGGCCCCGGGGGGGGACAGGGGAGGAATGAGCAGTTCTTC CASSQGPGGGQGRNEQFF
. few TRBJ1-2 TRBV5-4 TGTGCCAGCACCCTTGGACCCCTATATGGCTACACCTTC CASTLGPLYGYTF
. . TRBJ2-1 TRBV6-6 TGTGCCAGCCATGGAGGGCGCTCCTACAATGAGCAGTTCTTC CASHGGRSYNEQFF
. . TRBJ2-2 TRBV5-3 TGTGCCAGCAGCTTGACGGAGCTGTTTTTT CASSLTELFF
TRBD1 few TRBJ1-1 TRBV27 TGTGCCAGCAGTCTATCGGGGGCTCGGACAGGGACGAACACTGAAGCTTTCTTT CASSLSGARTGTNTEAFF
. . TRBJ2-7 TRBV5-4 TGTGCCAGCAGCTTGTCACCAGTAGGCTCAATAGTCGAGCAGTACTTC CASSLSPVGSIVEQYF
TRBD2 few TRBJ2-1 TRBV6-1 TGTGCCAGCAGTGAAGCGGGTCGGCTAGCGGGGGGGCGTCGGTCGAATGAGCAGTTCTTC CASSEAGRLAGGRRSNEQFF
TRBD1 . TRBJ2-2 TRBV7-9 TGTGCCAGCAGACCTAGGACAGGGGGTCCGGGCACCGGGGAGCTGTTTTTT CASRPRTGGPGTGELFF
TRBD2 . TRBJ2-1 TRBV7-9 TGTGCCAGCAGCTTAACAGCGGGGGGCATCGATGAGCAGTTCTTC CASSLTAGGIDEQFF
TRBD1 . TRBJ1-4 TRBV7-4 TGTGCCAGCAGCCGCTCAACAGGGGGCCGAGAAAAACTGTTTTTT CASSRSTGGREKLFF
TRBD1 once TRBJ1-4 TRBV4-1 TGCGCCAGCAGCCAAGATCCCCACAGGGGTAAAGATTTCCCTGAGGCTAATGAAAAACTGTTTTTT CASSQDPHRGKDFPEANEKLFF
TRBD2 . TRBJ2-1 TRBV29-1 TGCAGCGTACTAGGGACTAGCGGGGATAAATACAATGAGCAGTTCTTC CSVLGTSGDKYNEQFF
. many TRBJ2-1 TRBV7-8 TGTGCCAGCAGCACGAGGGGGATTAATGAGCAGTTCTTC CASSTRGINEQFF